This entry lists 18 T cell receptor beta chains sequenced from one sample in a study of T cells after yellow fever vaccination. From the 5' RACE reads, TCRdb called clonotypes with MiXCR, one entry per CDR3 protein. The sample lists 310,000 or so distinct CDR3 sequences, 3% to 4.5% occurring once. The sample consisted of PBMCs, taken on the day of the yellow fever booster vaccination. The receptor source for this set is a man between 18 and 29 years old who received the YFV17D yellow fever vaccine.

This clonotype occurred many times. V and J are TRBV28 and TRBJ1-5; D perhaps matches TRBD1 (6 bases). Deletions cut 3 bases from V and 5 bases from J, with 11 bases between. This CDR3 has 14 amino acids. Germline V lookup: CDR1 MDHEN, CDR2 SYDVKM. CDR3 sequence reads: CASSLAQGDQPQHF. CDR3 in DNA: TGTGCCAGCAGTTTGGCACAGGGAGATCAGCCCCAGCATTTT. Looking up the rest from reference TRBV28 and TRBJ1-5 gives the full variable domain: DVKVTQSSRYLVKRTGEKVFLECVQDMDHENMFWYRQDPGLGLRLIYFSYDVKMKEKGDIPEGYSVSREKKERFSLILESASTNQTSMYLCASSLAQGDQPQHFGDGTRLSIL.

This clonotype came up a few times. The rearrangement uses TRBV10-3 and TRBJ2-3, with 9 bases matching TRBD1. V lost 3 bases, J lost 4 bases, and 2 bases stayed unmatched. The germline V gene encodes CDR1 ENHRY and CDR2 SYGVKD. The CDR3 length is 14 residues. The CDR3 loop is CAISDGQGPDTQYF. The CDR3 DNA reads as TGTGCCATCAGTGATGGACAGGGGCCAGATACGCAGTATTTT.

This clonotype was detected ten times or more. This chain uses TRBV7-6 with TRBJ1-1, with no clear D. V lost 1 base to trimming and J lost 5 bases, with 8 bases between them. CDR3 length equals 13 residues. Germline V gene data show CDR1 as SGHVS and CDR2 as FNYEAQ. CDR3: CASSLGRQTEAFF. The CDR3 DNA is TGTGCCAGCAGCTTAGGGCGTCAGACTGAAGCTTTCTTT.

This clonotype was observed a few times. V usage is TRBV21-1 and J usage is TRBJ2-5; no DNA check was done on the table's D call, TRBD2. TRBV21-1 is deemed a pseudogene. The CDR3 runs 15 residues. The CDR3 nucleotides read TGTGCCAGCAGCAAACTCAAGCGGGGCCAAGAGACCCAGTACTTC. Its translation: CASSKLKRGQETQYF.

This clonotype was seen repeatedly, ten times or more. In DNA form, the CDR3 reads TGTGCCAGCAGTTACCGGACAGGGGCCTCTGGGGCCAACGTCCTGACTTTC. Residues: CASSYRTGASGANVLTF. The chain is built from TRBV6-6 and TRBJ2-6; 9 bases align to TRBD1. Per germline, CDR1 MNHNY and CDR2 SVGAGI (reference sequence). The CDR3 spans 17 residues. J was trimmed by 0 bases and V by 2 bases; bases with no gene match: 2.

In its sample, this clonotype was seen many times. V is TRBV9 and J is TRBJ1-2; D is possibly TRBD1 (6 bases). The germline gives CDR1 SGDLS, CDR2 YYNGEE. The CDR3 is 11 residues long. The V end lost 1 base, the J end lost 10 bases, and 8 bases lay between the germline ends. CDR3 nucleotide sequence: TGTGCCAGCAGCGTACCAGGGGCCTACACCTTC. It encodes CASSVPGAYTF.

This clonotype was detected only a few times. This chain joins TRBV29-1 and TRBJ1-1, with 8 bases identical to TRBD1. This CDR3 is built from 12 residues. Germline loops: CDR1 SQVTM, CDR2 ANQGSEA. With 7 bases clipped from V and 0 bases from J, the junction kept 1 base outside the gene matches. CDR3 in DNA: TGCAGCGGGGGACAGGTGAACACTGAAGCTTTCTTT. It yields the protein CSGGQVNTEAFF.

This clonotype was counted at least ten times. The V gene is TRBV5-1, the J gene TRBJ1-6; no firm D call. Looked up from germline, CDR1 is SGHRS and CDR2 is YFSETQ. The CDR3 contains 15 residues. Trimming took off 2 bases at V and 8 bases at J, with 14 bases between the two ends. The CDR3 loop reads CASSFANAEDSPLHF. The DNA for the CDR3 is TGCGCCAGCAGCTTCGCGAATGCGGAGGATTCACCCCTCCACTTT.

This clonotype was detected a few times. V gene TRBV6-5 combines with J gene TRBJ1-6; D is uncertain. The CDR3 spans 16 residues. V lost 8 bases, J lost 4 bases, and 18 bases lay in between. In germline, CDR1 is MNHEY, CDR2 SVGAGI. The CDR3 protein is CASCNHGLLYNSPLHF. DNA of the CDR3: TGTGCCAGCTGCAATCACGGATTGTTATATAATTCACCCCTCCACTTT.

This clonotype has more than one count but fewer than ten. The chain links TRBV7-2 to TRBJ2-7, with 11 bases matching TRBD2. Germline lookup yields CDR1 SGHTA and CDR2 FQGNSA. The CDR3 totals 14 residues. V shed 8 bases, J shed 4 bases, and the junction held 7 bases outside the gene matches. In nucleotides, the CDR3 is TGTGCCAGCGGGCTAGCGGGGGGTGGGTACGAGCAGTACTTC. Translating it yields CASGLAGGGYEQYF. Based on the CDR3 plus reference TRBV7-2 and TRBJ2-7, the full variable domain is GAGVSQSPSNKVTEKGKDVELRCDPISGHTALYWYRQSLGQGLEFLIYFQGNSAPDKSGLPSDRFSAERTGGSVSTLTIQRTQQEDSAVYLCASGLAGGGYEQYFGPGTRLTVT.

V usage is TRBV5-1 and J usage is TRBJ2-2; D ambiguous. The CDR3 contains 14 residues. The ends were cut back, 0 bases at V and 1 base at J, with 4 bases in the middle. CDR1 and CDR2 from the germline V gene are SGHRS and YFSETQ. The CDR3 DNA reads TGCGCCAGCAGCTTGGCACAGAACACCGGGGAGCTGTTTTTT. Translation: CASSLAQNTGELFF.

This clonotype turned up a few times. The rearrangement links TRBV20-1 to TRBJ1-1; TRBD1 matches at 8 bases. With V trimmed by 0 bases and J by 4 bases, 7 bases remained unmatched. The CDR3 extends over 15 amino acids. CDR1 and CDR2 (germline): DFQATT, SNEGSKA (reference sequence). CDR3 loop: CSARDPTGAGTEAFF. The CDR3 DNA sequence: TGCAGTGCTAGAGACCCGACAGGGGCAGGCACTGAAGCTTTCTTT.

The chain employs TRBV7-6 and TRBJ1-4, with 10 bases matching TRBD1. The J segment lost 11 bases and the V segment lost 5 bases, leaving 5 bases of the junction unmatched. Germline CDR1 SGHVS, CDR2 FNYEAQ. This CDR3 is built from 13 residues. In DNA form, the CDR3 reads TGTGCCAGCAGCCAGGGACAGGGGAGGAAACTGTTTTTT. It codes for CASSQGQGRKLFF.

The chain has TRBV19 and TRBJ2-3, with a possible D match to TRBD1 (6 bases). Trimming left V 6 bases short and J 0 bases short, with 13 bases between. The CDR3 has 15 residues. Germline CDR1 is LNHDA and CDR2 is SQIVND (reference sequence). CDR3 nucleotides: TGTGCCAGTAGGCCGGACAGACCTAGCACAGATACGCAGTATTTT. This encodes CASRPDRPSTDTQYF.

This clonotype was detected many times. V gene TRBV29-1 combines with J gene TRBJ2-1; D may match TRBD1 or TRBD2 (5 bases each). This CDR3 is built from 13 residues. The V gene's germline CDR1 is SQVTM and CDR2 ANQGSEA. V was clipped by 7 bases and J by 2 bases, with 12 bases between them. CDR3 sequence: CSARDGPYNEQFF. CDR3 nucleotide sequence: TGCAGCGCCAGGGACGGGCCCTACAATGAGCAGTTCTTC.

In this sample, this clonotype turned up a few times. This chain connects TRBV5-1 to TRBJ1-1; TRBD1 might be the D (6 bases). V shed 2 bases and J shed 1 base, with 12 bases lying between them. This CDR3 has 15 residues. The germline V gene encodes CDR1 SGHRS and CDR2 YFSETQ. The CDR3 sequence is CASSLGGARNTEAFF. The CDR3 nucleotides are TGCGCCAGCAGCTTAGGGGGGGCTAGGAACACTGAAGCTTTCTTT.

The rearrangement links TRBV7-3 to TRBJ2-7; TRBD1 matches 7 bases. Trimming cost V 1 base and J 2 bases; bases outside gene matches: 5. Germline lookup yields CDR1 SGHTA and CDR2 FQGTGA. This CDR3 spans 15 amino acids. Here the CDR3 reads CASSLRDRQTYEQYV. CDR3 sequence (DNA): TGTGCCAGCAGCTTAAGGGACAGACAAACCTACGAGCAGTACGTC.

This clonotype was observed a handful of times. At one of its ends the junction is not consistent with the germline gene, which may arise from a read error. The V call is TRBV4-3, the J call TRBJ1-2, with D possibly TRBD1 on 6 matching bases. CDR1 is LGHNA, CDR2 YSLEER, per germline. The CDR3 is 14 residues long. Written as DNA, the CDR3 is TGCGCCAGCAGTCAAGGGGGGGGAGACTATGGCTACACCTTC. This sequence encodes CASSQGGGDYGYTF.